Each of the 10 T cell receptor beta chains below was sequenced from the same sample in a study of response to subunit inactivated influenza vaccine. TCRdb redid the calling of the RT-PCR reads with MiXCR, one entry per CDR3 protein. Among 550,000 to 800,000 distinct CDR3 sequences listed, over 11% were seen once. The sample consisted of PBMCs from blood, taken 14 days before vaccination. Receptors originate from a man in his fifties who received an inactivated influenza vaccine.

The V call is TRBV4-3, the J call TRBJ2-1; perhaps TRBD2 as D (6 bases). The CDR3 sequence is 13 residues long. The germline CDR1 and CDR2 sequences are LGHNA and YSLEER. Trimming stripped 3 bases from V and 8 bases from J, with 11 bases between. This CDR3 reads CASSHLSGYEQFF. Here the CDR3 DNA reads TGCGCCAGCAGCCATCTAAGCGGGTATGAGCAGTTCTTC.

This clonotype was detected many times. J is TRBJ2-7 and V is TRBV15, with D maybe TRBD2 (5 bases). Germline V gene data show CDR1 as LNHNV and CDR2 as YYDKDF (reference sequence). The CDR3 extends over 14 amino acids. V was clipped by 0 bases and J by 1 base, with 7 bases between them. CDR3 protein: CATSREGSSYEQYF. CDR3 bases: TGTGCCACCAGCAGAGAGGGGAGTTCCTACGAGCAGTACTTC.

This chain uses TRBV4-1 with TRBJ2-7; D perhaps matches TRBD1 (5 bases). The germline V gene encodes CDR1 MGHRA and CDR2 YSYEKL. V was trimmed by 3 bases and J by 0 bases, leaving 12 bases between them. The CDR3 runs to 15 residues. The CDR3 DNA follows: TGCGCCAGCAGCCAGGCCGAGACAGTCTCCTACGAGCAGTACTTC. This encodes CASSQAETVSYEQYF.

The CDR3 DNA reads as TGTGCCAGCAGCCGAAGTACCTCCTACGAGCAGTACTTC. It is translated as CASSRSTSYEQYF. The chain uses TRBV7-2 and TRBJ2-7; D remains unclear. This CDR3 is 13 amino acids long. Trimming pared 5 bases from V and 0 bases from J, leaving 8 bases between. Germline CDR1 SGHTA, CDR2 FQGNSA.

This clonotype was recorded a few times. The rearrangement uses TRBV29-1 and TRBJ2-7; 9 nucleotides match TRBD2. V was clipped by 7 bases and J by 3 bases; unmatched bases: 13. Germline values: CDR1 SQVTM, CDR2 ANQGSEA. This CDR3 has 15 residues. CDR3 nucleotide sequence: TGCAGCGACCACACCGGGACTAGCCTCATCTACGAGCAGTACTTC. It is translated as CSDHTGTSLIYEQYF.

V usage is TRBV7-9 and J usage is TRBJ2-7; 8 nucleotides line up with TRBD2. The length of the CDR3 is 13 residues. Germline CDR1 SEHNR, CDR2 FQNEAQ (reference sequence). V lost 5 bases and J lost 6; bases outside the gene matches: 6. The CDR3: CASSQGSGTEQYF. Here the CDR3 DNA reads TGTGCCAGCAGCCAGGGTAGCGGGACCGAGCAGTACTTC.

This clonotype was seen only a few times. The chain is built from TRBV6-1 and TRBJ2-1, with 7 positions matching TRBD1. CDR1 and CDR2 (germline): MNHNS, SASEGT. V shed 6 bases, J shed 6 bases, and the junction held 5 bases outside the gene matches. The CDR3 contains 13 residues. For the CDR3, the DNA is TGTGCCAGCAGCCAGGGACAGACCAATGAGCAGTTCTTC. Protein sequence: CASSQGQTNEQFF.

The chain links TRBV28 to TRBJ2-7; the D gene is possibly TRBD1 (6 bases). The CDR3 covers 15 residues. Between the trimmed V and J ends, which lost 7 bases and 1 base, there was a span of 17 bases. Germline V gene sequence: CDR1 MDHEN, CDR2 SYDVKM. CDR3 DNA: TGTGCCAGCACAATGCCCGGGACATTGTCCTACGAGCAGTACTTC. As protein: CASTMPGTLSYEQYF. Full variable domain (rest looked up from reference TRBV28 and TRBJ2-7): DVKVTQSSRYLVKRTGEKVFLECVQDMDHENMFWYRQDPGLGLRLIYFSYDVKMKEKGDIPEGYSVSREKKERFSLILESASTNQTSMYLCASTMPGTLSYEQYFGPGTRLTVT.

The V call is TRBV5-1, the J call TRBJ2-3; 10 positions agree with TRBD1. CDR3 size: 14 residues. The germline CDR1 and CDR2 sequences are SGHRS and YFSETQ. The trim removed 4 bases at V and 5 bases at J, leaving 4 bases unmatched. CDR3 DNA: TGCGCCAGCAGCGGACAGGGGGTGCAAGATACGCAGTATTTT. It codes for CASSGQGVQDTQYF.

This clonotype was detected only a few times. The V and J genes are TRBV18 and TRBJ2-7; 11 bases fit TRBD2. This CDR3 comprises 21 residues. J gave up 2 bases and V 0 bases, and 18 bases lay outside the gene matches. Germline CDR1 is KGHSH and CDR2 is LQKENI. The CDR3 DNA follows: TGTGCCAGCTCACCACCCTTCCCTCAGCGGACTAGCGGGTCCTTTACCTACGAGCAGTACTTC. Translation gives CASSPPFPQRTSGSFTYEQYF.